This T cell receptor (beta chain) was identified in a study of blood T cell repertoires in COVID-19. Germline V CDR1 and CDR2: KGHSH, LQKENI. CDR3 length: 14 amino acids. Trimming took off 3 bases at V and 7 bases at J, with 15 bases between the two ends. The method was immunoSEQ multiplex PCR; TCRdb's version includes in-frame clones alone and lacks a portion of them. This table holds about 5,900 clones, 75% to 90% found once. The rearrangement links TRBV18 to TRBJ1-1; tentatively, D is TRBD1 (6 bases). The sample consisted of peripheral blood. The clonotype originates from a man between 60 and 75 years old with acute or convalescent COVID-19. The CDR3 reads CASSPGGGHGEAFF. In nucleotides, the CDR3 is TGTGCCAGCTCACCGGGTGGGGGACACGGTGAAGCTTTCTTT. The variable domain in full, with the rest retrieved from reference TRBV18 and TRBJ1-1, is NAGVMQNPRHLVRRRGQEARLRCSPMKGHSHVYWYRQLPEEGLKFMVYLQKENIIDESGMPKERFSAEFPKEGPSILRIQQVVRGDSAAYFCASSPGGGHGEAFFGQGTRLTVV.